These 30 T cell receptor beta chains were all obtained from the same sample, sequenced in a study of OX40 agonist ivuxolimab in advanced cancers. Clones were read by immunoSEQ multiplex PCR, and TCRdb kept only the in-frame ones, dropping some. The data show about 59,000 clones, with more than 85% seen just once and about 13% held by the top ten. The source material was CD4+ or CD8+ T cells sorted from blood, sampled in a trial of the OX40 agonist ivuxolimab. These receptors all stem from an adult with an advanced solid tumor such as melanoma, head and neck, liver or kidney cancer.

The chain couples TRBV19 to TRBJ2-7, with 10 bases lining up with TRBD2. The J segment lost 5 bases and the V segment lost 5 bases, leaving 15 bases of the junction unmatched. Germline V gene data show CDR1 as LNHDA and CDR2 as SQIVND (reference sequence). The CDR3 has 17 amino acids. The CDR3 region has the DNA TGTGCCAGTAGTTTGGCTAGCGGGAGAAGCTGGGGAAACGAGCAGTACTTC. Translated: CASSLASGRSWGNEQYF.

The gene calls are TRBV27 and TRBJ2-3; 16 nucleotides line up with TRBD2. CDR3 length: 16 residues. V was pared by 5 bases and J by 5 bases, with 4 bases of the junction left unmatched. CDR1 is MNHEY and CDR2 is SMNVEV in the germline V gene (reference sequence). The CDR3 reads CASSVGTSGRGDTQYF. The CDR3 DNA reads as TGTGCCAGCAGTGTAGGGACTAGCGGGAGGGGAGATACGCAGTATTTT.

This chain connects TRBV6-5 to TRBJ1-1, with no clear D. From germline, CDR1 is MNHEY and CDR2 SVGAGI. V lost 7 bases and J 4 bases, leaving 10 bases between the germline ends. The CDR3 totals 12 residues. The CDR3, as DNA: TGTGCCAGCAAGGGTGGGGTCACTGAAGCTTTCTTT. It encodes CASKGGVTEAFF.

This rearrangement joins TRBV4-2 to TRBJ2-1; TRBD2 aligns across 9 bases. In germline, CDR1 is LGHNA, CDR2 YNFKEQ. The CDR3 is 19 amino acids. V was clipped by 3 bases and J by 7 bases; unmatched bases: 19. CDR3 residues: CASSQETVLVAGAANEQFF. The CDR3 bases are TGTGCCAGCAGCCAGGAGACAGTCCTAGTAGCGGGAGCCGCAAATGAGCAGTTCTTC.

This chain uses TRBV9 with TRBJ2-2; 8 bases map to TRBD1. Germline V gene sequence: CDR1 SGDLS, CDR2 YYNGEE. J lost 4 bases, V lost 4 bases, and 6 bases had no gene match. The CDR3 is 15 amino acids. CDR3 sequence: CASSPPDRATGELFF. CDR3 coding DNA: TGTGCCAGCAGCCCTCCGGACAGGGCCACCGGGGAGCTGTTTTTT.

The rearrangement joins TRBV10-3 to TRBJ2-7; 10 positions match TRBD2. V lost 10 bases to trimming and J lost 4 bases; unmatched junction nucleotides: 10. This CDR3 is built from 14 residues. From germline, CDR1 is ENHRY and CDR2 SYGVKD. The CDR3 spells CATELGLAAYEQYF. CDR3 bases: TGTGCCACCGAACTTGGACTAGCGGCGTACGAGCAGTACTTC.

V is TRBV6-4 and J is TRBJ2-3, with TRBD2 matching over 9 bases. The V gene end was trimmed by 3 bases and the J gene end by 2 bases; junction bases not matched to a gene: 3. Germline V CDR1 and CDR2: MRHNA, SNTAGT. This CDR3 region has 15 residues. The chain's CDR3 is CASSETSGPTDTQYF. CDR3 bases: TGTGCCAGCAGTGAAACTAGCGGGCCCACAGATACGCAGTATTTT.

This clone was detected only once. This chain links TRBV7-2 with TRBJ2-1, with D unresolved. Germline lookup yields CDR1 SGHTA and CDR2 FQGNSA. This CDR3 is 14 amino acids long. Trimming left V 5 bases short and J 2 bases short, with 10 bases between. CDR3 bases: TGTGCCAGCAGCCTGCTCCTGGCCTACAATGAGCAGTTCTTC. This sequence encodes CASSLLLAYNEQFF.

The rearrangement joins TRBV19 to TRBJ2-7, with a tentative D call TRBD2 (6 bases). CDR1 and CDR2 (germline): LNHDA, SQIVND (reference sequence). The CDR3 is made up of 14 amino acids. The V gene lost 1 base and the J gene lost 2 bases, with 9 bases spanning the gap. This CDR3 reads CASSIAGGAYEQYF. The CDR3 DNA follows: TGTGCCAGTAGTATAGCGGGCGGGGCCTACGAGCAGTACTTC.

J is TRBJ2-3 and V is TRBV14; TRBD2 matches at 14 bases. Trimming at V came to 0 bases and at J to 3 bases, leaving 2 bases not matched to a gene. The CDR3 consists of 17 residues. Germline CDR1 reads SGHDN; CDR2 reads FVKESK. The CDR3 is CASSQDRTSGGTDTQYF. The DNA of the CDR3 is TGTGCCAGCAGCCAAGATCGGACTAGCGGGGGGACAGATACGCAGTATTTT.

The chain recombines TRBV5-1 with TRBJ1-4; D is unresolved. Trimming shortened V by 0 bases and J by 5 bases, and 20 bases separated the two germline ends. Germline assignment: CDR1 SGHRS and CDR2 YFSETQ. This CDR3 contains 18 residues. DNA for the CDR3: TGCGCCAGCAGCTTGGATAGGGCAGGTACTTCTATAAATGAAAAACTGTTTTTT. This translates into CASSLDRAGTSINEKLFF. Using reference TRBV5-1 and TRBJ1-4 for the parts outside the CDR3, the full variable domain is KAGVTQTPRYLIKTRGQQVTLSCSPISGHRSVSWYQQTPGQGLQFLFEYFSETQRNKGNFPGRFSGRQFSNSRSEMNVSTLELGDSALYLCASSLDRAGTSINEKLFFGSGTQLSVL.

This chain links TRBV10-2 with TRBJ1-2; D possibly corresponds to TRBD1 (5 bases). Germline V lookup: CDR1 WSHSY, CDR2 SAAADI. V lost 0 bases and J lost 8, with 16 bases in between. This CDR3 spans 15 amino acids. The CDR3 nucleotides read TGCGCCAGCAGTGAGTCGCTTTTCAGGGAGGAGGGCTACACCTTC. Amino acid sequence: CASSESLFREEGYTF.

DNA of the CDR3: TGTGCCAGTAGTATCGGGGACCAGCACCCCCTCGAGCAGTACTTC. Its protein product is CASSIGDQHPLEQYF. The rearrangement joins TRBV19 to TRBJ2-7; the D call may be TRBD1 or TRBD2 (5 bases each). The CDR3 has 15 amino acids. Trimming left V 3 bases short and J 6 bases short, with 18 bases between. Germline lookup yields CDR1 LNHDA and CDR2 SQIVND (reference sequence).

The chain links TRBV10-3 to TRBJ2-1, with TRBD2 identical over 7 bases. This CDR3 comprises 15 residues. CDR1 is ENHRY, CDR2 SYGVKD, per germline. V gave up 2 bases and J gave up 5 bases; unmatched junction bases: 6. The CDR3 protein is CAISERRELDNEQFF. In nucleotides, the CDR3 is TGTGCCATCAGTGAGCGGCGGGAGCTCGACAATGAGCAGTTCTTC.

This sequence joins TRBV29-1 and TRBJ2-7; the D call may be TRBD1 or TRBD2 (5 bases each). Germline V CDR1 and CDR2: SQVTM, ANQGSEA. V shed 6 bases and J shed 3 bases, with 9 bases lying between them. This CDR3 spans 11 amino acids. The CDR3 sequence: CSVRDGYEQYF. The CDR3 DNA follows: TGCAGCGTGAGGGACGGCTACGAGCAGTACTTC.

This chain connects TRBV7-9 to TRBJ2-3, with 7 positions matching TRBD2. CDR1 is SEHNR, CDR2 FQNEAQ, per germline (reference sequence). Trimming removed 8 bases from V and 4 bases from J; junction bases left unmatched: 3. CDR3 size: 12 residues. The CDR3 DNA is TGTGCCAGCTCGGGAGGCGCAGATACGCAGTATTTT. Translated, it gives CASSGGADTQYF.

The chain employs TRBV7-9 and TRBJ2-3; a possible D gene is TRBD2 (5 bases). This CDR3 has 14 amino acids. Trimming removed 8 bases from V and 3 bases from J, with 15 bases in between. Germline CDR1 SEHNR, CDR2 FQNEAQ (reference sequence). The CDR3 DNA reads TGTGCCAGCCGCGGGTGGACGATAACAGATACGCAGTATTTT. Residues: CASRGWTITDTQYF.

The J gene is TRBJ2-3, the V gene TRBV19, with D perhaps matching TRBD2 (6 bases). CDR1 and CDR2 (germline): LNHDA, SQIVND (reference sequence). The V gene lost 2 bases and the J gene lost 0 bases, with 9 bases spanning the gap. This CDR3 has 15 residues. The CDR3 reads CASSILAHSTDTQYF. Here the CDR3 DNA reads TGTGCCAGTAGTATACTAGCGCACAGCACAGATACGCAGTATTTT.

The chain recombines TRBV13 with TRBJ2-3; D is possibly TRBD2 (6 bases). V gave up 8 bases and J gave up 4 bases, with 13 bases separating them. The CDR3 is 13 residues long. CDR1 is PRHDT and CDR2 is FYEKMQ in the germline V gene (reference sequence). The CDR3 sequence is CASGSSVADTQYF. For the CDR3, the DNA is TGTGCCAGCGGATCTAGCGTAGCAGATACGCAGTATTTT.

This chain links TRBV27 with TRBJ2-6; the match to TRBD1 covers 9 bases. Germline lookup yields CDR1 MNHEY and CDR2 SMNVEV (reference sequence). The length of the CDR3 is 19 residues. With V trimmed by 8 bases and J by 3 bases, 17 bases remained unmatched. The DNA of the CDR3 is TGTGCCAGCCGCGGGACAGGGTGGTATAATCTAGGTGGGGCCAACGTCCTGACTTTC. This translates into CASRGTGWYNLGGANVLTF. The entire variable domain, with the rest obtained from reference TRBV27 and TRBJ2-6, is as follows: EAQVTQNPRYLITVTGKKLTVTCSQNMNHEYMSWYRQDPGLGLRQIYYSMNVEVTDKGDVPEGYKVSRKEKRNFPLILESPSPNQTSLYFCASRGTGWYNLGGANVLTFGAGSRLTVL.

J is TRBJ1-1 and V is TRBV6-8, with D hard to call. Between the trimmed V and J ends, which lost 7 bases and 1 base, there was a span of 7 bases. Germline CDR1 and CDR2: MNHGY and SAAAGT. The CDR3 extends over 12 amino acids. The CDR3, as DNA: TGTGCCAGCACTTTGGAGAACACTGAAGCTTTCTTT. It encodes CASTLENTEAFF.

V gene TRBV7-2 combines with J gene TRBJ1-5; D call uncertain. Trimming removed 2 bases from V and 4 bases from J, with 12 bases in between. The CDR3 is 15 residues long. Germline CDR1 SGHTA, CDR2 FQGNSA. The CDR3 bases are TGTGCCAGCAGCTTATCGGGGAGTCGGAATCAGCCCCAGCATTTT. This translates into CASSLSGSRNQPQHF.

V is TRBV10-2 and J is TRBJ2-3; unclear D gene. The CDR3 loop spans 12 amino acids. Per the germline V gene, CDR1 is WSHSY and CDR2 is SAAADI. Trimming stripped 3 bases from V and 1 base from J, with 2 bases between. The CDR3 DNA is TGCGCCAGCAGTGAAGGCACAGATACGCAGTATTTT. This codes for CASSEGTDTQYF.

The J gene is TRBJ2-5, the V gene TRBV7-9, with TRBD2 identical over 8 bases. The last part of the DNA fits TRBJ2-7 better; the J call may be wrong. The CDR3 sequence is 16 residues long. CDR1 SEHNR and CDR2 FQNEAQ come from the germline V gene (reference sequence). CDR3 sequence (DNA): TGTGCCAGCAGCTTAGGAACTAGCGGTCGCTCCTACGAGCAGTACTTC. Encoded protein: CASSLGTSGRSYEQYF.

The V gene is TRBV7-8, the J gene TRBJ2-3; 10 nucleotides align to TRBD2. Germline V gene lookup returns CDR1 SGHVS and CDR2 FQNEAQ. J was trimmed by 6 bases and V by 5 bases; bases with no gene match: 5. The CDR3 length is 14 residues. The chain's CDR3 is CASSQGLAEDTQYF. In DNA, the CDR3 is TGTGCCAGCAGCCAAGGACTAGCGGAGGATACGCAGTATTTT. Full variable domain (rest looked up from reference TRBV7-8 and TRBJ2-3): GAGVSQSPRYKVAKRGQDVALRCDPISGHVSLFWYQQALGQGPEFLTYFQNEAQLDKSGLPSDRFFAERPEGSVSTLKIQRTQQEDSAVYLCASSQGLAEDTQYFGPGTRLTVL.

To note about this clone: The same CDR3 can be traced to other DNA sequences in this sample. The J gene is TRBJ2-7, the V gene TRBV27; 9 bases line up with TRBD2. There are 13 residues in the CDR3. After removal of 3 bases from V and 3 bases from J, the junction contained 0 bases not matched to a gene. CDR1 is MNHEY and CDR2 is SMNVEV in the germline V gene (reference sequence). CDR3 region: CASSFSGSYEQYF. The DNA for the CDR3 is TGTGCCAGCAGTTTTAGCGGGAGCTACGAGCAGTACTTC.

The CDR3 nucleotides are TGTGCCAGCAGCAAAGTCCGACAGGGAGGCGAGACCCAGTACTTC. Protein product: CASSKVRQGGETQYF. The chain joins TRBV21-1 to TRBJ2-5; the table assigns TRBD1, which was not confirmed against the DNA. TRBV21-1 counts as a pseudogene. There are 15 residues in the CDR3.

The CDR3: CASSQGQGGADTQYF. The CDR3 DNA reads as TGCGCCAGCAGCCAAGGACAGGGTGGAGCAGATACGCAGTATTTT. V and J are TRBV4-3 and TRBJ2-3, with TRBD1 matching 7 bases. The V segment lost 1 base and the J segment 4 bases; nucleotides outside the gene matches: 5. This CDR3 contains 15 residues. Germline V gene sequence: CDR1 LGHNA, CDR2 YSLEER.

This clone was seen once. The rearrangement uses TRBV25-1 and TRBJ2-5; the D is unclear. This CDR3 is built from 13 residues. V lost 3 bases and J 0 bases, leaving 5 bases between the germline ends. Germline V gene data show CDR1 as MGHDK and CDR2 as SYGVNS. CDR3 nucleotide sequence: TGTGCCAGCAGTGAGGGTAACCAAGAGACCCAGTACTTC. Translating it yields CASSEGNQETQYF.

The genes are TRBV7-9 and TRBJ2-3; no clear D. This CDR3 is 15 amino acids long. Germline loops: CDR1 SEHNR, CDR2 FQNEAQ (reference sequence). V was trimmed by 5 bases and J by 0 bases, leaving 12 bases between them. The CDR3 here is CASSPVGISTDTQYF. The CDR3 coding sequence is TGTGCCAGCAGCCCGGTTGGGATTAGCACAGATACGCAGTATTTT.